This TCR beta chain was sequenced in a study of cytomegalovirus exposure and HLA in healthy donors. From germline, CDR1 is SGHRS and CDR2 YFSETQ. The CDR3 spans 15 residues. J lost 0 bases, V lost 4 bases, and 3 bases had no gene match. Primers: 60 Vbeta forward and 13 Jbeta reverse. This table comes from immunoSEQ multiplex PCR, and its TCRdb copy is limited to in-frame clones, with some not included. The table shows approximately 170,000 clones, with over 60% occurring only once. Only one count was recorded for this clone. The same CDR3 also results from other DNA sequences found in this sample. The chain has TRBV5-1 and TRBJ2-1, with TRBD1 matching over 8 bases. Sequencing was performed on PBMCs. The source of this sequence is a girl aged 5-17 years in good health and CMV-seronegative. The CDR3 bases are TGCGCCAGCAGCCCTGACAGGGGCTCCTACAATGAGCAGTTCTTC. It codes for CASSPDRGSYNEQFF.